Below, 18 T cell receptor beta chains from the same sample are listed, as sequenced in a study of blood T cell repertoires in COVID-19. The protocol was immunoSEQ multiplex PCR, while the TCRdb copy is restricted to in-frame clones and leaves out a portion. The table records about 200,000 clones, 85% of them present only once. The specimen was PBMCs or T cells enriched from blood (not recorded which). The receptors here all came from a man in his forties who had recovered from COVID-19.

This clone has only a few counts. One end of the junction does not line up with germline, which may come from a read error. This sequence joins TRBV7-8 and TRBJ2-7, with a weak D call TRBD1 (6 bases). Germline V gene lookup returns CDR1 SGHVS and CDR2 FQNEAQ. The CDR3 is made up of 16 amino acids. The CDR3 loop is CASSWGLGHWSSEQYF. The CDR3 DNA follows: TGTGCCAGCAGCTGGGGGCTAGGACATTGGTCCTCCGAGCAGTACTTC.

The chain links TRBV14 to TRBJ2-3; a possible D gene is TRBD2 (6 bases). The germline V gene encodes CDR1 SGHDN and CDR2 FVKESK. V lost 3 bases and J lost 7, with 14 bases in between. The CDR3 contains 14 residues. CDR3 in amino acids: CASSQNGRGNTQYF. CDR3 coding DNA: TGTGCCAGCAGCCAGAACGGGAGAGGGAATACGCAGTATTTT.

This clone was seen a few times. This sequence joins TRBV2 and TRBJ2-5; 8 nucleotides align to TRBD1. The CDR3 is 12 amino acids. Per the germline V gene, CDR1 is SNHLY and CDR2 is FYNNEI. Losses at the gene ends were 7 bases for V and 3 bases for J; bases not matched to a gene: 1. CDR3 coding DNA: TGTGCCAGCAAGACAGGGGAAGAGACCCAGTACTTC. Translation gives CASKTGEETQYF.

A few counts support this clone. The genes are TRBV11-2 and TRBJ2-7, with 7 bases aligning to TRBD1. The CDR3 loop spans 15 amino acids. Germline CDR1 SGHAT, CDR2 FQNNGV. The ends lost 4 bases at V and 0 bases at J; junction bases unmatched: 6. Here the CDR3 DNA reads TGTGCCAGCAGCTCCTATGGGACAGTCTCCTACGAGCAGTACTTC. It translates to CASSSYGTVSYEQYF.

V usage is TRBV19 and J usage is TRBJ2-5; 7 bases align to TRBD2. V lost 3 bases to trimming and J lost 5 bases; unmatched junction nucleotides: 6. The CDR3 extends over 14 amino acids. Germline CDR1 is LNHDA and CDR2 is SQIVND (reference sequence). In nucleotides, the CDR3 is TGTGCCAGTAGTATCCCCGGGAGGTGGGAGACCCAGTACTTC. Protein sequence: CASSIPGRWETQYF.

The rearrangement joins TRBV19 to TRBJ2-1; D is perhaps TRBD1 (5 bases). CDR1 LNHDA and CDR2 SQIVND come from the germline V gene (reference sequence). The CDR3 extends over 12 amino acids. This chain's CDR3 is CGRPPGYNEQFF. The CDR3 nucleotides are TGTGGCAGGCCCCCAGGGTACAATGAGCAGTTCTTC. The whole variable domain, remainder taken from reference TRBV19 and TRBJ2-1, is DGGITQSPKYLFRKEGQNVTLSCEQNLNHDAMYWYRQDPGQGLRLIYYSQIVNDFQKGDIAEGYSVSREKKESFPLTVTSAQKNPTAFYLCGRPPGYNEQFFGPGTRLTVL.

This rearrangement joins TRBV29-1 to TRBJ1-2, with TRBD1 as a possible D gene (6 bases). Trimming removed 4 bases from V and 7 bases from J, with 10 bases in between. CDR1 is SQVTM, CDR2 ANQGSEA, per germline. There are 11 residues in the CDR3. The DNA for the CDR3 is TGCAGCGTTGGAAGAGGGGGTGGCTACACCTTC. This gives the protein CSVGRGGGYTF.

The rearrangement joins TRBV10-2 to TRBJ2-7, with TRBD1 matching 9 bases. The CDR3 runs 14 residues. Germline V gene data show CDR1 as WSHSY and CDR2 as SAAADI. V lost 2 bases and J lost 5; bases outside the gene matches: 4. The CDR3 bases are TGCGCCAGCAGTGAGGGGACAGGGATCGACGAGCAGTACTTC. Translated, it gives CASSEGTGIDEQYF.

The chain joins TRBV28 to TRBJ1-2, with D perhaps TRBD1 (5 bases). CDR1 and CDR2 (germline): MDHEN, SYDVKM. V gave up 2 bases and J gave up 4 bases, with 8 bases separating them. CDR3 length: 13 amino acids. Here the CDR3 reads CASSLQQVYGYTF. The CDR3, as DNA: TGTGCCAGCAGTTTACAACAGGTCTATGGCTACACCTTC.

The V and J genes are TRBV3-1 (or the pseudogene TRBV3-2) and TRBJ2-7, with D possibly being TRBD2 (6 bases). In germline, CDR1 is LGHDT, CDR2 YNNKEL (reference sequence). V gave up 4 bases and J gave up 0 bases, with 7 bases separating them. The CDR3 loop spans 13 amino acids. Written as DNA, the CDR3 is TGTGCCAGCAGCCGGAGGGGCTCCTACGAGCAGTACTTC. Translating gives CASSRRGSYEQYF.

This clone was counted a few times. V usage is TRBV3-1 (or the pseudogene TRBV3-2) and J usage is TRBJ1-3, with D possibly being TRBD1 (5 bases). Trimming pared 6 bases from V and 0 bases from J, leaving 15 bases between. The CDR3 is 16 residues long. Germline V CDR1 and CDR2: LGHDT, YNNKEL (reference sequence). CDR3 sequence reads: CASSRGQGGSGNTIYF. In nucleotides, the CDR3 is TGTGCCAGCAGTCGAGGGCAGGGAGGCTCTGGAAACACCATATATTTT.

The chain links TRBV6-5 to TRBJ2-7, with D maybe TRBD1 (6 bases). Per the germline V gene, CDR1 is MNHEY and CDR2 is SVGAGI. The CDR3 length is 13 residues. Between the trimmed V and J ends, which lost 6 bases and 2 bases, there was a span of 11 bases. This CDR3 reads CASSDRIAYEQYF. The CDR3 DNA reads TGTGCCAGCAGCGACAGGATAGCCTACGAGCAGTACTTC.

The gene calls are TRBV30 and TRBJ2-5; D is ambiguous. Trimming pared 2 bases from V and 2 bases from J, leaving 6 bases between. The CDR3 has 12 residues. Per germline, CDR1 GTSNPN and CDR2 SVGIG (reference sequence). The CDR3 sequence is CAWSPRQETQYF. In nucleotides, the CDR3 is TGTGCCTGGAGTCCGCGTCAAGAGACCCAGTACTTC.

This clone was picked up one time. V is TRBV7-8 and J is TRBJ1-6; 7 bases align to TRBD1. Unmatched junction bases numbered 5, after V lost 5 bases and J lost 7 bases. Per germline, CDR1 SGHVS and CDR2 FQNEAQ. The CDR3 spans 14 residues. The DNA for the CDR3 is TGTGCCAGCAGCCGGACAGGAGACAATTCACCCCTCCACTTT. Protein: CASSRTGDNSPLHF.

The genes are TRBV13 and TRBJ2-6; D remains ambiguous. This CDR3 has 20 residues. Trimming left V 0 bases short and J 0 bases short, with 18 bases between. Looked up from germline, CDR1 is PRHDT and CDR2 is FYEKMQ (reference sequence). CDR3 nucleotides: TGTGCCAGCAGCTTAGGCCGGCGGCTTATGGTAACCTCTGGGGCCAACGTCCTGACTTTC. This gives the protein CASSLGRRLMVTSGANVLTF.

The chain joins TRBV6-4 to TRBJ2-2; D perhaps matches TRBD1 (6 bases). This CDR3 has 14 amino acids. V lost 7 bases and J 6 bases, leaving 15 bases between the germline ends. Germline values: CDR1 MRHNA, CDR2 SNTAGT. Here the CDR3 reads CASMQKSGAGELFF. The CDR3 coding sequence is TGTGCCAGCATGCAGAAGTCAGGGGCCGGGGAGCTGTTTTTT.

CDR3: CASSPPDREGGELFF. The CDR3 DNA is TGCGCCAGCAGCCCACCCGACCGAGAGGGCGGGGAGCTGTTTTTT. The chain uses TRBV4-1 and TRBJ2-2, with D possibly TRBD2 on 5 matching bases. Between the trimmed V and J ends, which lost 4 bases and 7 bases, there was a span of 16 bases. Per germline, CDR1 MGHRA and CDR2 YSYEKL. The CDR3 extends over 15 amino acids.

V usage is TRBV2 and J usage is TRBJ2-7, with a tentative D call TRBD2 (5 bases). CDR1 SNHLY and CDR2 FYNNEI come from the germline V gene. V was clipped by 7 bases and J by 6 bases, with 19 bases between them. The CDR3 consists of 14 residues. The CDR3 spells CASKVGPGKVEQYF. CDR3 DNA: TGTGCCAGCAAGGTTGGTCCGGGGAAGGTCGAGCAGTACTTC. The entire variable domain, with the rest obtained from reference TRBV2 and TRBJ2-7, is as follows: EPEVTQTPSHQVTQMGQEVILRCVPISNHLYFYWYRQILGQKVEFLVSFYNNEISEKSEIFDDQFSVERPDGSNFTLKIRSTKLEDSAMYFCASKVGPGKVEQYFGPGTRLTVT.